A selection of T cell receptor beta chains follows, all from one sample in a study of T-cell memory formation after mild COVID-19. TCRdb recomputed calls from the 5' RACE reads with MiXCR, one row per CDR3 protein. The sample contains around 220,000 distinct CDR3 sequences, 15% to 20% of which appear only once. The specimen sequenced was PBMCs or a T cell subset sorted from them (not recorded which). The source is a man aged 18 to 35 who had mild COVID-19 (a few samples of this study predate the infection). Cell type and time point are not known. Both conserved end residues are part of each CDR3. D genes are given only for firm matches. The size field is filled for only some rows; it gives once, few, many or a size class.

D gene,V gene,clone size,J gene,CDR3 DNA,CDR3 protein
.,TRBV7-6,once,TRBJ1-6,TGTGCCAGCAGCCTAAAGGGGGGCTACGATTCACCCCTCCACTTT,CASSLKGGYDSPLHF
.,TRBV6-1,.,TRBJ1-2,TGTGCCAGCAGTGAAGTTACCGGGACGGTCGGCTACACCTTC,CASSEVTGTVGYTF
TRBD1,TRBV5-1,.,TRBJ2-7,TGCGCCAGCAGCCCGTCACCGGGACAGATCTACGAGCAGTACTTC,CASSPSPGQIYEQYF
.,TRBV3-1,.,TRBJ1-5,TGTGCCAGCAGCTTAGGAATTTGGGGACCGTCCGGGCAGCCCCAGCATTTT,CASSLGIWGPSGQPQHF
TRBD2,TRBV28,.,TRBJ2-5,TGTGCCAGCAGGAGGGCTAGCGGGTACCAAGAGACCCAGTACTTC,CASRRASGYQETQYF
.,TRBV23-1,few,TRBJ2-1,TGCGCCAGCAGACCACAGGGTCTAGGGAATGAGCAGTTCTTC,CASRPQGLGNEQFF
.,TRBV7-3,.,TRBJ1-2,TGTGCCAGCAGCCCTCCGGGAGCTAACTATGGCTACACCTTC,CASSPPGANYGYTF
TRBD1,TRBV18,.,TRBJ1-2,TGTGCCAGCTCACCGGACAGGGTCGGAGGTCATGGCTACACCTTC,CASSPDRVGGHGYTF
TRBD1,TRBV27,once,TRBJ2-2,TGTGCCAGCAGAATCCGGACAGGGGGTTTTGGGGAGCTGTTTTTT,CASRIRTGGFGELFF
.,TRBV7-2,.,TRBJ2-2,TGTGCCAGCAGCATCCCCAGGGGAAACACCGGGGAGCTGTTTTTT,CASSIPRGNTGELFF
.,TRBV27,.,TRBJ2-7,TGTGCCAGCAGTTTCGACAGCTCCTACGAGCAGTACTTC,CASSFDSSYEQYF
.,TRBV29-1,few,TRBJ1-2,TGCAGCGTTGCCCGGACAGTGACTAACTATGGCTACACCTTC,CSVARTVTNYGYTF
TRBD1,TRBV7-2,.,TRBJ1-1,TGTGCCAGCAGCTTCGGGACAGTCGCAGCTTTCTTT,CASSFGTVAAFF
TRBD1,TRBV27,.,TRBJ1-2,TGTGCCAGCAGTACGGACAGGGGAATGTATGGCTACACCTTC,CASSTDRGMYGYTF
TRBD1,TRBV11-2,few,TRBJ2-3,TGTGCCAGCAGCCTCCCCGGACAGGGCACAGATACGCAGTATTTT,CASSLPGQGTDTQYF
TRBD1,TRBV4-3,.,TRBJ1-1,TGCGCCAGCAGCCAAGAAGAGGACAGGGTTGTGGGTGAAGCTTTCTTT,CASSQEEDRVVGEAFF
.,TRBV5-1,.,TRBJ1-5,TGCGCCAGCAGCCCCTCCCCAGGAGACCTCGGGCCCCAGCATTTT,CASSPSPGDLGPQHF
.,TRBV6-5,few,TRBJ2-3,TGTGCCAGCAGTTCCCCCGGGGGAAAGCATCCGGATACGCAGTATTTT,CASSSPGGKHPDTQYF
.,TRBV20-1,.,TRBJ1-1,TGCAGTGCTAGAGATGGGGGGAACACTGAAGCTTTCTTT,CSARDGGNTEAFF
.,TRBV7-6,.,TRBJ2-1,TGTGCCAGCAGCCAAGAGTTCCCGACTACCCGCCCGGCTGAGCAGTTCTTC,CASSQEFPTTRPAEQFF
TRBD1,TRBV19,few,TRBJ2-4,TGTGCCAGTAGGAATATAGGACAGGCAATCGACATTCAGTACTTC,CASRNIGQAIDIQYF
.,TRBV20-1,.,TRBJ2-5,TGCAGTGCTTGGGTTGGGGAGCCCAGGGAGACCCAGTACTTC,CSAWVGEPRETQYF
TRBD2,TRBV6-2/TRBV6-3,.,TRBJ2-3,TGTGCCAGCAGCGGAGCGGGGGCCGGGGCAGATACGCAGTATTTT,CASSGAGAGADTQYF
.,TRBV20-1,.,TRBJ2-3,TGCAGTGCTAGGACTAGCACAGATACGCAGTATTTT,CSARTSTDTQYF
TRBD1,TRBV20-1,few,TRBJ1-5,TGCAGTGCTAGGGGTACAGGGGCCAATCAGCCCCAGCATTTT,CSARGTGANQPQHF
TRBD2,TRBV27,.,TRBJ2-2,TGTGCCAGCAGTTCGGGACTAGCGGGGGGTCCCGGGGAGCTGTTTTTT,CASSSGLAGGPGELFF
.,TRBV18,few,TRBJ1-5,TGTGCCAGCTCACCCCGAGGGGCTAGGAATCAGCCCCAGCATTTT,CASSPRGARNQPQHF
TRBD1,TRBV20-1,.,TRBJ2-5,TGCAGCTTGGACAGGGGGGGACAAGAGACCCAGTACTTC,CSLDRGGQETQYF
.,TRBV4-3,.,TRBJ1-2,TGCGCCAGCAGCCAAGATGCCCAGGAAAGGGGCTACACCTTC,CASSQDAQERGYTF
TRBD1,TRBV4-1,few,TRBJ1-4,TGCGCCAGCCGCGCACTTCAGGGGGAAGATGAAAAACTGTTTTTT,CASRALQGEDEKLFF
.,TRBV5-1,.,TRBJ1-1,TGCGCCAGCAGCCATGGGTCAGCCGGGGGGTACACTGAAGCTTTCTTT,CASSHGSAGGYTEAFF
.,TRBV18,many,TRBJ2-5,TGTGCCAGCTCACCAATCCGGAGCCGAGAGACCCAGTACTTC,CASSPIRSRETQYF
TRBD2,TRBV5-4,.,TRBJ2-3,TGTGCCAGCAGCTCACCGGCTGGGGAGGGAACAGATACGCAGTATTTT,CASSSPAGEGTDTQYF
TRBD2,TRBV6-1,.,TRBJ2-3,TGTGCCAGCCAGCGGGGGGGCAGCACAGATACGCAGTATTTT,CASQRGGSTDTQYF
.,TRBV19,.,TRBJ2-2,TGTGCCAGTAGTACGACGGTGACCGGGGAGCTGTTTTTT,CASSTTVTGELFF
.,TRBV12-3/TRBV12-4,few,TRBJ1-6,TGTGCCAGCAGAAACGGGGGTCACTCCTATAATTCACCCCTCCACTTT,CASRNGGHSYNSPLHF
.,TRBV5-1,many,TRBJ1-2,TGCGCCAGCAGCTTGGAGAAAGGCTATGGCTACACCTTC,CASSLEKGYGYTF
TRBD1,TRBV20-1,.,TRBJ2-2,TGCAGTGCTAAGGGACAGGGGACGACCGGGGAGCTGTTTTTT,CSAKGQGTTGELFF
.,TRBV12-3/TRBV12-4,few,TRBJ2-5,TGTGCCAGCAGTTTAATTGGCAGGGGCGGTCAAGAGACCCAGTACTTC,CASSLIGRGGQETQYF
.,TRBV28,.,TRBJ1-5,TGTGCCATTACTACGGGGGCGAGCAATCAGCCCCAGCATTTT,CAITTGASNQPQHF
TRBD1,TRBV7-2,many,TRBJ1-5,TGTGCCAGCAGCGTAGGACAGGGGGGATATCAGCCCCAGCATTTT,CASSVGQGGYQPQHF
TRBD2,TRBV18,.,TRBJ2-5,TGTGCCAGCTCGCAACTAGCGGGGGTACAAGAGACCCAGTACTTC,CASSQLAGVQETQYF
.,TRBV5-1,few,TRBJ2-1,TGCGCCAGCAGCTACGGACTAGCAGGGGGTGAGCAGTTCTTC,CASSYGLAGGEQFF